The 7 T cell receptor beta chains presented below share a single source sample, sequenced in a study of PD-1 blockade in mismatch repair-deficient tumors. TCRdb keeps only in-frame clones here, not all; method: immunoSEQ multiplex PCR. Altogether some 100,000 clones are present, over 75% being singletons, with the ten largest covering 6.3%. This sample comprised peripheral blood, obtained approximately 35 weeks after starting pembrolizumab. These receptors were obtained from an adult with mismatch repair-deficient cancer.

CDR3 sequence (DNA): TGTGCCAGCAGCGTCCTAGCGGGAGGGATTCAGTACTTC. Encoded protein: CASSVLAGGIQYF. This rearrangement joins TRBV9 to TRBJ2-4, with 12 bases lining up with TRBD2. The CDR3 consists of 13 residues. V was clipped by 2 bases and J by 10 bases; unmatched bases: 1. Germline CDR1 SGDLS, CDR2 YYNGEE.

The chain carries TRBV19 and TRBJ1-2; D not resolved. This CDR3 contains 13 residues. The V gene lost 3 bases and the J gene lost 4 bases, with 9 bases spanning the gap. Per the germline V gene, CDR1 is LNHDA and CDR2 is SQIVND (reference sequence). The chain's CDR3 is CASSILEGYGYTF. The CDR3 nucleotides are TGTGCCAGTAGTATCCTTGAGGGCTATGGCTACACCTTC. Using reference TRBV19 and TRBJ1-2 for the parts outside the CDR3, the full variable domain is DGGITQSPKYLFRKEGQNVTLSCEQNLNHDAMYWYRQDPGQGLRLIYYSQIVNDFQKGDIAEGYSVSREKKESFPLTVTSAQKNPTAFYLCASSILEGYGYTFGSGTRLTVV.

The chain couples TRBV19 to TRBJ1-1, with 7 nucleotides matching TRBD1. Losses at the gene ends were 4 bases for V and 2 bases for J; bases not matched to a gene: 4. CDR3 length equals 14 residues. Germline CDR1 LNHDA, CDR2 SQIVND (reference sequence). CDR3 amino acids: CASSTRDSNTEAFF. The CDR3 coding sequence is TGTGCCAGTAGTACCCGGGACAGCAACACTGAAGCTTTCTTT.

The chain couples TRBV7-9 to TRBJ1-2; 9 nucleotides align to TRBD1. The junction had 8 bases not matched to a gene; V was cut back by 5 bases and J by 4 bases. CDR1 and CDR2 from the germline V gene are SEHNR and FQNEAQ (reference sequence). The CDR3 is made up of 15 amino acids. The CDR3 spells CASSLILGQGYGYTF. CDR3 bases: TGTGCCAGCAGCCTCATACTGGGACAGGGCTATGGCTACACCTTC.

The chain employs TRBV7-2 and TRBJ2-7, with no clear D. Trimming removed 1 base from V and 7 bases from J, with 11 bases in between. Germline V CDR1 and CDR2: SGHTA, FQGNSA. This CDR3 has 13 residues. In DNA, the CDR3 is TGTGCCAGCAGCTTAGTACCCCACGTGGAGCAGTACTTC. Protein: CASSLVPHVEQYF.

The chain uses TRBV19 and TRBJ1-1; 7 nucleotides align to TRBD1. This CDR3 spans 12 amino acids. V lost 6 bases to trimming and J lost 7 bases; unmatched junction nucleotides: 5. The V gene's germline CDR1 is LNHDA and CDR2 SQIVND (reference sequence). In nucleotides, the CDR3 is TGTGCCAGTAGCCGAGACAGGGTTGAAGCTTTCTTT. This gives the protein CASSRDRVEAFF.

J is TRBJ1-4 and V is TRBV28, with TRBD1 as a possible D gene (5 bases). CDR3 length equals 14 residues. Germline V CDR1 and CDR2: MDHEN, SYDVKM. V was clipped by 5 bases and J by 7 bases, with 14 bases between them. The CDR3 coding sequence is TGTGCCAGCAGTCCCGACAGAGGGAGTGAAAAACTGTTTTTT. As protein: CASSPDRGSEKLFF.